These T cell receptor beta chains were read from a single sample in a study of T-cell memory formation after mild COVID-19. TCRdb re-called the 5' RACE reads through MiXCR, storing one row per CDR3 protein. Here the sample spans approximately 100,000 distinct CDR3 sequences, around 10% being singletons. Input material: PBMCs or a T cell subset sorted from them (not recorded which). The receptors were gathered from a man in his late teens or twenties who had mild COVID-19 (a few samples of this study predate the infection). Cell type and time point are not known. Both conserved end residues are part of each CDR3. The D gene is left open where the match is weak. Some rows have no size entry. The others give once, few or many, or a class for an expanded clone.

V gene: TRBV9; J gene: TRBJ2-1; D gene: -; clone size: few; CDR3 DNA: TGTGCCAGCAGCGTAGAGGGTAGCGGATACAATGAGCAGTTCTTC; CDR3 protein: CASSVEGSGYNEQFF
V gene: TRBV9; J gene: TRBJ1-2; D gene: -; clone size: -; CDR3 DNA: TGTGCCAGCAGCCCACGACAGGCAACTAACTATGGCTACACCTTC; CDR3 protein: CASSPRQATNYGYTF
V gene: TRBV5-1; J gene: TRBJ2-7; D gene: -; clone size: few; CDR3 DNA: TGCGCCAGCAGCTTGGGAGGGACCGCCAACGAGCAGTACTTC; CDR3 protein: CASSLGGTANEQYF
V gene: TRBV12-3/TRBV12-4; J gene: TRBJ2-5; D gene: TRBD1; clone size: few; CDR3 DNA: TGTGCCAGCAGTTTACTTGAGGGGGCGCAACAGACCCAGTACTTC; CDR3 protein: CASSLLEGAQQTQYF
V gene: TRBV5-1; J gene: TRBJ2-1; D gene: -; clone size: -; CDR3 DNA: TGCGCCAGCAGCTTGGCGGCAGGGTCATACAATGAGCAGTTCTTC; CDR3 protein: CASSLAAGSYNEQFF
V gene: TRBV18; J gene: TRBJ2-7; D gene: -; clone size: few; CDR3 DNA: TGTGCCAGCTCACCAGCTGGGGTCTACGAGCAGTACTTC; CDR3 protein: CASSPAGVYEQYF
V gene: TRBV4-3; J gene: TRBJ2-2; D gene: -; clone size: many; CDR3 DNA: TGCGCCAGCAGCCAATCCGGCGCCGGGGAGCTGTTTTTT; CDR3 protein: CASSQSGAGELFF
V gene: TRBV6-5; J gene: TRBJ2-5; D gene: TRBD1; clone size: many; CDR3 DNA: TGTGCCAGCCGACCGGGACAGGGGTTCGTGGAGACCCAGTACTTC; CDR3 protein: CASRPGQGFVETQYF
V gene: TRBV12-3/TRBV12-4; J gene: TRBJ2-2; D gene: -; clone size: -; CDR3 DNA: TGTGCCAGCAGTTGGGCCCCGGCAGGGGTGGGCACCGGGGAGCTGTTTTTT; CDR3 protein: CASSWAPAGVGTGELFF
V gene: TRBV23-1; J gene: TRBJ2-1; D gene: -; clone size: -; CDR3 DNA: TGCGCCAGCAGTCAATTGGGCGGCCCCTACAATGAGCAGTTCTTC; CDR3 protein: CASSQLGGPYNEQFF
V gene: TRBV5-4; J gene: TRBJ2-3; D gene: -; clone size: few; CDR3 DNA: TGTGCCAGCAGCTTCGGCCCAGGCATGAATACGCAGTATTTT; CDR3 protein: CASSFGPGMNTQYF
V gene: TRBV20-1; J gene: TRBJ2-3; D gene: -; clone size: few; CDR3 DNA: TGCAGTGCTCCCCACGTTGATACGCAGTATTTT; CDR3 protein: CSAPHVDTQYF
V gene: TRBV4-1; J gene: TRBJ2-6; D gene: -; clone size: few; CDR3 DNA: TGCGCCAGCAGCCAACGACAGTCTGGGGCCAACGTCCTGACTTTC; CDR3 protein: CASSQRQSGANVLTF
V gene: TRBV4-2; J gene: TRBJ1-2; D gene: TRBD1; clone size: -; CDR3 DNA: TGTGCCAGCAGCCCCCGGGACAGGGGAGATGGCTACACCTTC; CDR3 protein: CASSPRDRGDGYTF